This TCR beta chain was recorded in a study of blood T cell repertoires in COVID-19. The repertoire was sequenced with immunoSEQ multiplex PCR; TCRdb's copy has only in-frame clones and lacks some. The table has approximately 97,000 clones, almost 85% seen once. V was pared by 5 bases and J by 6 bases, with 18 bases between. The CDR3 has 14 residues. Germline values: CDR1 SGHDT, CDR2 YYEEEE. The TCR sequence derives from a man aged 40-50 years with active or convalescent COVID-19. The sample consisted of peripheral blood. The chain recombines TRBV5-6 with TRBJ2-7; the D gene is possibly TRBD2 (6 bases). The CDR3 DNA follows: TGTGCCAGCAGTCTCTCCGGGGGACGGTCCGAGCAGTACTTC. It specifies CASSLSGGRSEQYF.